The 22 T cell receptor beta chains below all came from one sample that was sequenced in a study of CD8 T cells in Susac syndrome. Random hexamers primed reverse transcription of roughly 0.5 to 1 ug RNA. Via MiXCR, TCRdb re-called the immunoSEQ multiplex PCR reads, giving one row per CDR3 protein. The data hold about 110,000 distinct CDR3 sequences, with about 96% observed a single time. What was sequenced was CD4+ T cells from PBMCs. These TCRs come from a human donor in good health.

The J gene is TRBJ2-7, the V gene TRBV12-3 or TRBV12-4; 9 bases fit TRBD1. The J segment lost 4 bases and the V segment lost 4 bases, leaving 8 bases of the junction unmatched. The CDR3 is 15 residues long. The CDR3 loop is CASSSTGTGKYEQYF. The CDR3 DNA sequence: TGTGCCAGCAGTTCGACCGGGACAGGGAAGTACGAGCAGTACTTC.

The chain is built from TRBV29-1 and TRBJ2-1; 10 nucleotides align to TRBD2. This CDR3 contains 16 residues. Germline trimming cut 2 bases from V and 3 bases from J; bases unmatched to any gene: 7. CDR1 is SQVTM, CDR2 ANQGSEA, per germline. The CDR3 nucleotides are TGCAGCGTTGAAAGTTATCTAGCGGGGGACTACAATGAGCAGTTCTTC. Its protein product is CSVESYLAGDYNEQFF.

As for this clonotype: The germline gene is not matched at one end of the junction; a read error may be the cause. V is TRBV7-7 and J is TRBJ2-7; 8 bases are a match to TRBD2. The CDR3 sequence is 15 residues long. Germline V gives CDR1 SSHAT, CDR2 FNYEAQ (reference sequence). The CDR3 sequence is CASSLAGKRFVEQYF. The CDR3 coding sequence is TGTGCTAGCAGCTTAGCGGGGAAAAGATTTGTCGAGCAGTACTTC.

The chain employs TRBV6-1 and TRBJ2-7; possibly TRBD1 for D (5 bases). CDR1 and CDR2 (germline): MNHNS, SASEGT. Trimming pared 4 bases from V and 0 bases from J, leaving 10 bases between. This CDR3 contains 14 residues. CDR3 DNA: TGTGCCAGCAGTGTACAGGCCGTCTCCTACGAGCAGTACTTC. Translation gives CASSVQAVSYEQYF.

The rearrangement joins TRBV20-1 to TRBJ2-3, with D possibly being TRBD2 (5 bases). Trimming stripped 4 bases from V and 0 bases from J, with 11 bases between. Per germline, CDR1 DFQATT and CDR2 SNEGSKA (reference sequence). There are 14 residues in the CDR3. CDR3: CSAKAGPSTDTQYF. In DNA, the CDR3 is TGCAGTGCTAAGGCGGGTCCTAGCACAGATACGCAGTATTTT.

The V and J genes are TRBV6-2 or TRBV6-3 and TRBJ2-1; D might be TRBD2 (5 bases). The CDR3 runs to 18 residues. Germline V CDR1 and CDR2: MNHEY, SVGEGT. The V gene lost 0 bases and the J gene lost 3 bases, with 18 bases spanning the gap. The DNA for the CDR3 is TGTGCCAGCAGTTACTCCCCGGCCGGGAATGGCCTCTACAATGAGCAGTTCTTC. This sequence encodes CASSYSPAGNGLYNEQFF.

The J gene is TRBJ2-5, the V gene TRBV12-3 or TRBV12-4; D not resolved. The V and J ends lost 5 bases and 2 bases respectively, with 9 bases between them. The CDR3 covers 13 residues. CDR3 amino acids: CASSVLSQETQYF. The CDR3, as DNA: TGTGCCAGCAGTGTCCTCAGTCAAGAGACCCAGTACTTC.

CDR3 nucleotide sequence: TGTGCCAGCAGTAACCGACAGAACTATGGCTACACCTTC. Its translation is CASSNRQNYGYTF. The gene calls are TRBV6-5 and TRBJ1-2; D is possibly TRBD1 (5 bases). There are 13 residues in the CDR3. The germline V gene has CDR1 MNHEY and CDR2 SVGAGI. V was clipped by 5 bases and J by 2 bases, with 9 bases between them.

The chain links TRBV6-6 to TRBJ2-7; tentatively, D is TRBD2 (7 bases). CDR3 length equals 15 residues. Deletions cut 2 bases from V and 0 bases from J, with 11 bases between. The germline gives CDR1 MNHNY, CDR2 SVGAGI (reference sequence). DNA of the CDR3: TGTGCCAGCAGTTACGTTGCGGGGGCCTCCTACGAGCAGTACTTC. Protein: CASSYVAGASYEQYF.

This rearrangement joins TRBV19 to TRBJ2-5; D gene ambiguous. The CDR3 extends over 15 amino acids. V gave up 3 bases and J gave up 0 bases, with 11 bases separating them. CDR1 is LNHDA, CDR2 SQIVND, per germline (reference sequence). As DNA, the CDR3 is TGTGCCAGTAGTATCAGGTTGCAGTACCAAGAGACCCAGTACTTC. This encodes CASSIRLQYQETQYF.

This clonotype occurred once. The genes are TRBV7-2 and TRBJ2-2; 12 nucleotides line up with TRBD2. The CDR3 sequence is 15 residues long. Germline CDR1 is SGHTA and CDR2 is FQGNSA. The V and J ends lost 8 bases and 4 bases, in that order; junction bases with no gene match: 5. Written as DNA, the CDR3 is TGTGCCAGCGTACCTAGCGGGGGGGCCACCGGGGAGCTGTTTTTT. It translates to CASVPSGGATGELFF.

The V gene is TRBV7-2, the J gene TRBJ1-5; no clear D. Germline assignment: CDR1 SGHTA and CDR2 FQGNSA. The ends were cut back, 5 bases at V and 2 bases at J, with 13 bases in the middle. This CDR3 has 15 residues. CDR3 sequence reads: CASSLRVTRNQPQHF. The CDR3 nucleotides are TGTGCCAGCAGCCTCCGAGTGACCCGCAATCAGCCCCAGCATTTT.

The table lists this clonotype with a count of one. This chain connects TRBV9 to TRBJ1-1; unclear D gene. CDR1 is SGDLS, CDR2 YYNGEE, per germline. There are 14 residues in the CDR3. The ends were cut back, 4 bases at V and 10 bases at J, with 20 bases in the middle. The CDR3 region has the DNA TGTGCCAGCAGCCCCGGAGACCGTCGATCCGTAGCTTTCTTT. Its translation is CASSPGDRRSVAFF.

This rearrangement joins TRBV28 to TRBJ1-2; a possible D gene is TRBD1 (5 bases). The V gene lost 8 bases and the J gene lost 8 bases, with 15 bases spanning the gap. CDR1 and CDR2 (germline): MDHEN, SYDVKM. The CDR3 covers 12 residues. The CDR3 sequence is CASLSGRFGYTF. The CDR3 nucleotides read TGTGCCAGCTTATCAGGGAGGTTCGGCTACACCTTC.

The rearrangement links TRBV23-1 to TRBJ2-4, with D hard to call. TRBV23-1 is an open reading frame, and its role is uncertain. The length of the CDR3 is 15 residues. Between the trimmed V and J ends, which lost 0 bases and 0 bases, there was a span of 6 bases. The CDR3 reads CASSQSELAKNIQYF. The CDR3, as DNA: TGCGCCAGCAGTCAATCAGAGCTAGCCAAAAACATTCAGTACTTC.

The chain has TRBV7-2 and TRBJ2-3; 8 bases align to TRBD1. Germline V gene data show CDR1 as SGHTA and CDR2 as FQGNSA. The CDR3 sequence is 15 residues long. V lost 5 bases, J lost 10 bases, and 14 bases stayed unmatched. CDR3 residues: CASSQEGTGGMAQYF. In DNA, the CDR3 is TGTGCCAGCAGCCAGGAGGGTACAGGGGGGATGGCGCAGTATTTT.

V and J are TRBV7-6 and TRBJ2-3, with TRBD2 matching over 8 bases. V lost 1 base to trimming and J lost 4 bases; unmatched junction nucleotides: 10. Germline V gives CDR1 SGHVS, CDR2 FNYEAQ. The length of the CDR3 is 17 residues. DNA for the CDR3: TGTGCCAGCAGCTTAGTTTCCAGCGGGAGTGTCGCAGATACGCAGTATTTT. Protein product: CASSLVSSGSVADTQYF.

The V gene is TRBV29-1, the J gene TRBJ1-1; D is undetermined. The CDR3 has 14 residues. Trimming shortened V by 4 bases and J by 0 bases, and 12 bases separated the two germline ends. Germline V gene sequence: CDR1 SQVTM, CDR2 ANQGSEA. Here the CDR3 reads CSVAGQYMNTEAFF. Here the CDR3 DNA reads TGCAGCGTTGCCGGGCAGTACATGAACACTGAAGCTTTCTTT.

This clonotype was recorded a few times. This chain uses TRBV5-6 with TRBJ2-5; no definite D call. The CDR3 loop spans 13 amino acids. V was clipped by 0 bases and J by 7 bases, with 10 bases between them. The germline CDR1 and CDR2 sequences are SGHDT and YYEEEE. Written as DNA, the CDR3 is TGTGCCAGCAGCTTGGTTATCCTCAGGACCCAGTACTTC. Amino acid sequence: CASSLVILRTQYF.

The chain couples TRBV20-1 to TRBJ2-3; 11 positions agree with TRBD2. The length of the CDR3 is 15 residues. The trim removed 3 bases at V and 3 bases at J, leaving 5 bases unmatched. Germline V lookup: CDR1 DFQATT, CDR2 SNEGSKA (reference sequence). Here the CDR3 DNA reads TGCAGTGCTAGCCCTAGCGGGAGGATGACAGATACGCAGTATTTT. Its protein is CSASPSGRMTDTQYF.

J is TRBJ2-7 and V is TRBV29-1; 10 bases agree with TRBD1. V shed 1 base and J 5 bases; nucleotides not matched to a gene: 8. CDR3 length equals 15 residues. CDR1 and CDR2 (germline): SQVTM, ANQGSEA. Here the CDR3 DNA reads TGCAGCGTTGAAGCGGGGGGGACAGGGGACCACGAGCAGTACTTC. It encodes CSVEAGGTGDHEQYF.

This chain connects TRBV12-3 or TRBV12-4 to TRBJ1-5; 9 nucleotides line up with TRBD1. The CDR3 length is 15 residues. V gave up 6 bases and J gave up 8 bases; unmatched junction bases: 11. The CDR3 DNA reads as TGTGCCAGCAGCACGGGACAGGGTGACTCAGAGCCCCAGCATTTT. Translation gives CASSTGQGDSEPQHF.